Below, one T cell receptor (beta chain) is given with its context. Its antigen remains unidentified. This sample was included in a study of breast tumors, draining lymph nodes, adjacent tissues. TCRdb independently ran MiXCR on the multiplex PCR reads; one entry per CDR3 protein. The table shows roughly 110,000 distinct CDR3 sequences, with more than 25% occurring only once. Samples came from axillary lymph nodes draining the breast cancer. The CDR3 totals 19 residues. Germline trimming cut 5 bases from V and 8 bases from J; bases unmatched to any gene: 28. Germline V lookup: CDR1 SQVTM, CDR2 ANQGSEA. Overall study findings and caveats: Tumor and nontumor repertoires were significantly more similar in luminal-like than in basal-like breast cancer. Data only fit, rather than demonstrated, lymph node origin of most tumor T cells. Findings are consistent with lymph node origin and intratumoral expansion of most tumor T cells.

The gene calls are TRBV29-1 and TRBJ1-2; TRBD1 matches at 8 bases. The receptor comes from a female donor with breast cancer. Some clones in this sample may be carry-over from other donors' samples. The specimen sequenced was axillary lymph node tissue. The CDR3 sequence is CSVNYPGGWEDLGLQGYTF. The CDR3 coding sequence is TGCAGCGTTAATTACCCAGGGGGCTGGGAAGATTTGGGATTACAAGGCTACACCTTC.